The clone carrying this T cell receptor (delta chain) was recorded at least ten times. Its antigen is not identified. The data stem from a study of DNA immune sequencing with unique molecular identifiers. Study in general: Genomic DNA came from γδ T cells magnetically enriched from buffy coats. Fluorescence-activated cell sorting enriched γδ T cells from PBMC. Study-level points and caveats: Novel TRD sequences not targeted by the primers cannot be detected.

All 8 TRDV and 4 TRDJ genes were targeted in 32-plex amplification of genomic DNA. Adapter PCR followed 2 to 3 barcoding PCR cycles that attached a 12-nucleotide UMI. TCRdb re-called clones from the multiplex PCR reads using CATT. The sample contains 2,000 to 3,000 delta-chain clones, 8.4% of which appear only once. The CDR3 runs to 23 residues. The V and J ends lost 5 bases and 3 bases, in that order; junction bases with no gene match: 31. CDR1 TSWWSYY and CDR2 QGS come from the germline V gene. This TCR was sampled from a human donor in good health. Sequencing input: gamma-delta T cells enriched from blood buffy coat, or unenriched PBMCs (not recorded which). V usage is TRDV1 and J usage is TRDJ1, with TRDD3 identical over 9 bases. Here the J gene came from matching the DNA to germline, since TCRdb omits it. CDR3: CALGKPSIPYWGTGPPLSDKLIF. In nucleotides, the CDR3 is TGTGCTCTTGGGAAACCATCGATTCCTTACTGGGGGACGGGGCCCCCTCTCTCCGATAAACTCATCTTT.